This is a list of T cell receptor beta chains from one sample in a study of T cell changes during pregnancy in multiple sclerosis. Some clones are missing from TCRdb's copy, which holds only in-frame ones; the method was immunoSEQ multiplex PCR. The repertoire holds around 39,000 clones, with 88% as singletons. Sequences were derived from CD8+ T cells from peripheral blood mononuclear cells, sampled in the first trimester of pregnancy. The receptors stem from a female donor with multiple sclerosis, enrolled in a pregnancy study. CDR3s include the opening cysteine and the closing phenylalanine or tryptophan. D genes are given only for firm matches. Not every row has a clone size; where given, it reads once, few, many or a size class.

clone_size,j_call,v_call,d_call,cdr3_aa,cdr3_nt
-,TRBJ1-6,TRBV7-3,-,CASIPGRGSPRSPLHF,TGTGCCAGCATCCCAGGGCGGGGGTCCCCCCGCTCACCCCTCCACTTT
-,TRBJ2-1,TRBV6-1,TRBD2,CASTFKSGGAGEQFF,TGTGCCAGCACTTTTAAAAGCGGGGGGGCGGGTGAGCAGTTCTTC
-,TRBJ2-1,TRBV7-3,-,CASSPRGARIYEQFF,TGTGCCAGCAGCCCCAGGGGGGCGCGGATATATGAGCAGTTCTTC
-,TRBJ2-1,TRBV4-3,TRBD1,CASSQRQGYYNEQFF,TGCGCCAGCAGCCAGCGACAGGGATATTACAATGAGCAGTTCTTC
-,TRBJ2-1,TRBV9,TRBD2,CASSVVASGNNEQFF,TGTGCCAGCAGCGTAGTGGCTAGCGGGAACAATGAGCAGTTCTTC
-,TRBJ2-6,TRBV4-3,-,CASSQDSGTGANVLTF,TGCGCCAGCAGCCAAGATTCCGGGACTGGGGCCAACGTCCTGACTTTC
-,TRBJ1-5,TRBV6-5,-,CASSQGHNQPQHF,TGTGCCAGCAGTCAGGGTCACAATCAGCCCCAGCATTTT
once,TRBJ2-1,TRBV5-4,TRBD1,CASSALQGIRNEQFF,TGTGCCAGCAGCGCACTACAGGGGATACGGAATGAGCAGTTCTTC
-,TRBJ2-3,TRBV4-3,-,CASSQGRGHTDTQYF,TGCGCCAGCAGCCAAGGGAGAGGACACACAGATACGCAGTATTTT
-,TRBJ2-7,TRBV9,-,CASSVAETPSLYEQYF,TGTGCCAGCAGCGTAGCTGAGACTCCTTCCCTCTACGAGCAGTACTTC
-,TRBJ1-3,TRBV28,-,CASSLGRGRGGNTIYF,TGTGCCAGCAGTTTAGGGAGGGGTCGTGGTGGAAACACCATATATTTT
-,TRBJ2-5,TRBV11-2,TRBD2,CASSGPGLALQETQYF,TGTGCCAGCAGCGGACCGGGACTAGCATTGCAAGAGACCCAGTACTTC
-,TRBJ1-1,TRBV25-1,-,CASSPGQGPGAFF,TGTGCCAGCAGCCCCGGCCAGGGGCCGGGAGCTTTCTTT
-,TRBJ2-1,TRBV6-5,-,CASSPRDWSYNEQFF,TGTGCCAGCAGTCCCCGGGACTGGTCCTACAATGAGCAGTTCTTC
once,TRBJ1-1,TRBV5-5,-,CASSLEVGRLNTEAFF,TGTGCCAGCAGCTTGGAGGTGGGGAGGCTGAACACTGAAGCTTTCTTT
-,TRBJ2-6,TRBV6-4,TRBD2,CASSERGGSGANVLTF,TGTGCCAGCAGTGAACGGGGGGGCTCTGGGGCCAACGTCCTGACTTTC
-,TRBJ1-1,TRBV9,TRBD1,CASSERQGLTEAFF,TGTGCCAGCAGCGAACGACAGGGACTGACTGAAGCTTTCTTT
-,TRBJ2-3,TRBV4-1,-,CASSQLGGGSTDTQYF,TGCGCCAGCAGCCAATTGGGAGGGGGAAGCACAGATACGCAGTATTTT
-,TRBJ2-3,TRBV27,TRBD1,CASSRTGAVGADTQYF,TGTGCCAGCAGTAGGACAGGGGCCGTGGGTGCAGATACGCAGTATTTT
-,TRBJ2-7,TRBV6-1,TRBD1,CASSEEQGLTYEQYF,TGTGCCAGCAGTGAAGAACAGGGGCTTACATACGAGCAGTACTTC
-,TRBJ2-6,TRBV4-1,-,CASSQVTVVSGANVLTF,TGCGCCAGCAGCCAAGTAACAGTGGTGTCTGGGGCCAACGTCCTGACTTTC
-,TRBJ1-1,TRBV5-5,-,CASIDLEGNTEAFF,TGTGCCAGCATCGACCTCGAGGGGAACACTGAAGCTTTCTTT
-,TRBJ2-5,TRBV13,-,CASSLGLGGTQYF,TGTGCCAGCAGCTTAGGGCTAGGAGGGACCCAGTACTTC
-,TRBJ2-3,TRBV4-3,TRBD2,CASSQAGGPTDTQYF,TGCGCCAGCAGCCAAGCGGGGGGGCCCACAGATACGCAGTATTTT
-,TRBJ2-2,TRBV7-9,TRBD1,CASSLEGSPGGPGELFF,TGTGCCAGCAGCTTAGAAGGGTCGCCAGGGGGCCCCGGGGAGCTGTTTTTT
-,TRBJ2-3,TRBV7-9,-,CASSFAGDTQYF,TGTGCCAGCAGCTTTGCCGGAGATACGCAGTATTTT
-,TRBJ1-2,TRBV5-6,-,CASTLGGSGYTF,TGTGCCAGCACCCTGGGGGGAAGTGGCTACACCTTC
-,TRBJ2-3,TRBV7-2,-,CASSLRRAPDTQYF,TGTGCCAGCAGCTTAAGGAGAGCCCCAGATACGCAGTATTTT
-,TRBJ1-2,TRBV4-1,-,CASSQEGPASNYGYTF,TGCGCCAGCAGCCAAGAGGGGCCAGCATCTAACTATGGCTACACCTTC
-,TRBJ2-5,TRBV6-4,TRBD1,CASSDSRGDRGGWSVRWAQETQYF,TGTGCCAGCAGTGACTCTCGGGGGGACAGGGGAGGTTGGAGCGTAAGGTGGGCGCAAGAGACCCAGTACTTC